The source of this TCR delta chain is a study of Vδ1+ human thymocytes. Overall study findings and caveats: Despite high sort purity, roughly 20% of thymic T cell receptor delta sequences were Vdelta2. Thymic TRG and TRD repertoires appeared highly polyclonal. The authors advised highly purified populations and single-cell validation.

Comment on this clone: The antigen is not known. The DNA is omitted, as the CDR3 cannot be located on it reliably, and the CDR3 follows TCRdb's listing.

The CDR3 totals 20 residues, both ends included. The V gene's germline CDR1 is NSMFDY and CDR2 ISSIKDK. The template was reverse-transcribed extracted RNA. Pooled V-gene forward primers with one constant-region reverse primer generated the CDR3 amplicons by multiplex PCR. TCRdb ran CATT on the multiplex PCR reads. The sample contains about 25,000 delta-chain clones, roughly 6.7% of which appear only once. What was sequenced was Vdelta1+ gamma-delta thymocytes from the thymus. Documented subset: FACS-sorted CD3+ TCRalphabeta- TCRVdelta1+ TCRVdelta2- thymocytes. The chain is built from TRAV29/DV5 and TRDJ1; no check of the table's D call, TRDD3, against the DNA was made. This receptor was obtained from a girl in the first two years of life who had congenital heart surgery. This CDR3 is CSVLLCSKRRLSAGKYKLIF.